This TCR beta chain was profiled in a study of monozygotic twins with inflammatory bowel disease. cDNA for each sample came from eight separate reactions. TCRdb reprocessed the 5' RACE reads and reports one entry per CDR3 protein, with no DNA. This table holds roughly 150,000 distinct CDR3 sequences. Overall study results and limits: Support for a single strong signal or clonotype associated with IBD was absent. Healthy co-twins exceeded IBD patients in TCRbeta diversity as measured by inverse Simpson.

In regard to this clonotype: As yet, its antigen is unknown.

The sequenced sample consisted of blood. This clonotype was obtained from a human donor with ulcerative colitis or Crohn's disease, or a healthy co-twin of an affected twin (not recorded which).

CDR3: CASSKEGSGEEGNQPQHF. The chain uses TRBV21-1 and TRBJ1-5. TRBV21-1 is listed as a pseudogene. The CDR3 contains 18 residues.